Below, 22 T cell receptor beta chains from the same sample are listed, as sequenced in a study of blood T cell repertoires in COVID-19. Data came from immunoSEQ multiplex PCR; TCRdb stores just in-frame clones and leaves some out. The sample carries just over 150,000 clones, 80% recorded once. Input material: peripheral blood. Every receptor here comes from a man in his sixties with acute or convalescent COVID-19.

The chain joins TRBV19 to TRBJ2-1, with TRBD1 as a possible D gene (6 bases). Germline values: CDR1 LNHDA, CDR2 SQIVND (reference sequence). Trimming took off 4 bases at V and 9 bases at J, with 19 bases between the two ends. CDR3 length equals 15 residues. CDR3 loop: CASSKGQQGFGEQFF. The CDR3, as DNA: TGTGCCAGTAGTAAGGGACAACAGGGCTTCGGTGAGCAGTTCTTC.

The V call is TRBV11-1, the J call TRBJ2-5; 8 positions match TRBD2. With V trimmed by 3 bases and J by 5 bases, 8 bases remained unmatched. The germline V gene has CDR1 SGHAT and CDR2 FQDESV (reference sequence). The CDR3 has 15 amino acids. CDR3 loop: CASSFPGTRIETQYF. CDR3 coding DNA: TGTGCCAGCAGCTTTCCCGGGACTAGGATTGAGACCCAGTACTTC. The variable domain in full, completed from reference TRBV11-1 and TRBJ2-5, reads EAEVAQSPRYKITEKSQAVAFWCDPISGHATLYWYRQILGQGPELLVQFQDESVVDDSQLPKDRFSAERLKGVDSTLKIQPAELGDSAMYLCASSFPGTRIETQYFGPGTRLLVL.

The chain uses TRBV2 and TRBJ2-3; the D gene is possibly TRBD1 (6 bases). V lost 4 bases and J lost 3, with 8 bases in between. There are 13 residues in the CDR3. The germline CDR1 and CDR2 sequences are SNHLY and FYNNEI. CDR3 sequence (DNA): TGTGCCAGCAGTGGGGGGCGTACAGATACGCAGTATTTT. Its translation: CASSGGRTDTQYF.

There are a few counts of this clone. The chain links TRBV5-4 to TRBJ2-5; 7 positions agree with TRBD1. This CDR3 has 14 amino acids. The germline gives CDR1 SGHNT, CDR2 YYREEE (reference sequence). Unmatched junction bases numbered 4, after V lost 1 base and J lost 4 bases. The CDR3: CASSLTGVGETQYF. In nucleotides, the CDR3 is TGTGCCAGCAGCTTGACAGGGGTGGGAGAGACCCAGTACTTC. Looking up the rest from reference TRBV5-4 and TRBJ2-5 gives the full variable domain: ETGVTQSPTHLIKTRGQQVTLRCSSQSGHNTVSWYQQALGQGPQFIFQYYREEENGRGNFPPRFSGLQFPNYSSELNVNALELDDSALYLCASSLTGVGETQYFGPGTRLLVL.

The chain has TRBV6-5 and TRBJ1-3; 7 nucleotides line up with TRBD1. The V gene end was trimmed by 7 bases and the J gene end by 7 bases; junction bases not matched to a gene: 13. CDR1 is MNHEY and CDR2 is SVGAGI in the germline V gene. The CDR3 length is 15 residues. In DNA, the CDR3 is TGTGCCAGCAATCCCACAGGGGCTGATTCGAACACCATATATTTT. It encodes CASNPTGADSNTIYF.

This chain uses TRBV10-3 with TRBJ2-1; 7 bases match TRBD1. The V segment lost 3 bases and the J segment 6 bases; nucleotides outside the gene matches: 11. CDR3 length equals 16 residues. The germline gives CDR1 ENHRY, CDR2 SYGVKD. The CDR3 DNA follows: TGTGCCATCAGTGAAGGGGTGACAGGGAGAAGCAATGAGCAGTTCTTC. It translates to CAISEGVTGRSNEQFF.

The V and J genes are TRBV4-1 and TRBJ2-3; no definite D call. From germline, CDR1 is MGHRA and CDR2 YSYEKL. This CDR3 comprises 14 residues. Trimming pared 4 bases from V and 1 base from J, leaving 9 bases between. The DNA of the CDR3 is TGCGCCAGCAGCCCCGAGTCGCGCACAGATACGCAGTATTTT. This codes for CASSPESRTDTQYF.

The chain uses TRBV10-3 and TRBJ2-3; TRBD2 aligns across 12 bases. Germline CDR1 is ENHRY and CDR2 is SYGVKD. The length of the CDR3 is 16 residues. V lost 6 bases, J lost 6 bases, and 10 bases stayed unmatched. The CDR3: CAIRSRLAGVVDTQYF. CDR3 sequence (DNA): TGTGCCATCAGATCTAGACTAGCGGGGGTTGTCGATACGCAGTATTTT.

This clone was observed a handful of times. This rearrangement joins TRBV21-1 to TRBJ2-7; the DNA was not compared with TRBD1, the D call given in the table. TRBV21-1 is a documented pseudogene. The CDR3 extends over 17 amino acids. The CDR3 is CASSKPRTGPKPYEQYF. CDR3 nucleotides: TGTGCCAGCAGCAAGCCCCGGACAGGGCCGAAACCCTACGAGCAGTACTTC.

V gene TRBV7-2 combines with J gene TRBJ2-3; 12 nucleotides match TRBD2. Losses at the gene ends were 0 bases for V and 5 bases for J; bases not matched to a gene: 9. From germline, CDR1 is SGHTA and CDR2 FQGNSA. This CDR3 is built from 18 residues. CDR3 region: CASSLAPASGGDQDTQYF. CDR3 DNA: TGTGCCAGCAGCTTAGCGCCAGCTAGCGGGGGGGATCAAGATACGCAGTATTTT.

The CDR3 here is CAWSVSVYEQYF. CDR3 nucleotide sequence: TGTGCCTGGAGTGTATCGGTCTACGAGCAGTACTTC. The chain uses TRBV30 and TRBJ2-7; D not certain. The germline V gene has CDR1 GTSNPN and CDR2 SVGIG (reference sequence). Between the trimmed V and J ends, which lost 0 bases and 3 bases, there was a span of 6 bases. This CDR3 is 12 amino acids long. The full variable domain, completed using reference TRBV30 and TRBJ2-7, is SQTIHQWPATLVQPVGSPLSLECTVEGTSNPNLYWYRQAAGRGLQLLFYSVGIGQISSEVPQNLSASRPQDRQFILSSKKLLLSDSGFYLCAWSVSVYEQYFGPGTRLTVT.

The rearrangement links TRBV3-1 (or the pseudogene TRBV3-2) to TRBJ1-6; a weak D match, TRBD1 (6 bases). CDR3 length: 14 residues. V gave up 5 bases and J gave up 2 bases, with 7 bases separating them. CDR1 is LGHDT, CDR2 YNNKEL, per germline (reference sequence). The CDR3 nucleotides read TGTGCCAGCAGCACAGGGACCTATAATTCACCCCTCCACTTT. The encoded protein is CASSTGTYNSPLHF.

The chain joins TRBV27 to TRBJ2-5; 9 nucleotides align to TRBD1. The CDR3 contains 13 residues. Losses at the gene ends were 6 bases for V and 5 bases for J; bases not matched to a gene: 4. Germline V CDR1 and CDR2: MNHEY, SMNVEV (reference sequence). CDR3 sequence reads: CASRGGTGETQYF. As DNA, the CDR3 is TGTGCCAGCAGAGGGGGGACAGGGGAGACCCAGTACTTC.

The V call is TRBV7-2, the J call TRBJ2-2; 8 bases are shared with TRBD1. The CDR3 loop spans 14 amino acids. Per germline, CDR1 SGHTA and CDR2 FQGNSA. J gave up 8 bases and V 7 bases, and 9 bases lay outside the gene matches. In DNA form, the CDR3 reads TGTGCCAGCACCCCGGACAGGGTGATGGGGGAGCTGTTTTTT. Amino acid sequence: CASTPDRVMGELFF. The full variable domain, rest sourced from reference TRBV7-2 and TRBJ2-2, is GAGVSQSPSNKVTEKGKDVELRCDPISGHTALYWYRQSLGQGLEFLIYFQGNSAPDKSGLPSDRFSAERTGGSVSTLTIQRTQQEDSAVYLCASTPDRVMGELFFGEGSRLTVL.

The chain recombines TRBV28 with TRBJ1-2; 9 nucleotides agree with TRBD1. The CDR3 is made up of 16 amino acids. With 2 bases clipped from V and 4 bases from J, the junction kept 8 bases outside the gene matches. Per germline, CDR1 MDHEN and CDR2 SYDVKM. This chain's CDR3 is CASSLNPGQGGYGYTF. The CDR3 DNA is TGTGCCAGCAGTTTAAACCCGGGACAGGGTGGCTATGGCTACACCTTC.

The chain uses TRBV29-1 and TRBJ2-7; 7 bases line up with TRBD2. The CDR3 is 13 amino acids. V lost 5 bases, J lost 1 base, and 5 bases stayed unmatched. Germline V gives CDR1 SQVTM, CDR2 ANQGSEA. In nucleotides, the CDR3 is TGCAGCGTTCGCGGGGGACCTTCCTACGAGCAGTACTTC. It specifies CSVRGGPSYEQYF.

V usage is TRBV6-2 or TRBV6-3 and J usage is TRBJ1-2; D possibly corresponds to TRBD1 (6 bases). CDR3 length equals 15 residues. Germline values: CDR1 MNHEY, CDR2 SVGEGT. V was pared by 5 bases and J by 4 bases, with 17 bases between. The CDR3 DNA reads TGTGCCAGCAGTACCGGACAGTTAGTGAGCTATGGCTACACCTTC. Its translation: CASSTGQLVSYGYTF.

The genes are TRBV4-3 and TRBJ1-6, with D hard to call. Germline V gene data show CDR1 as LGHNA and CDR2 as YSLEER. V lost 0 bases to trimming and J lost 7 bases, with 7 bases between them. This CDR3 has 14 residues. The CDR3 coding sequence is TGCGCCAGCAGCCAAGAACCGCGCAATTCACCCCTCCACTTT. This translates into CASSQEPRNSPLHF.

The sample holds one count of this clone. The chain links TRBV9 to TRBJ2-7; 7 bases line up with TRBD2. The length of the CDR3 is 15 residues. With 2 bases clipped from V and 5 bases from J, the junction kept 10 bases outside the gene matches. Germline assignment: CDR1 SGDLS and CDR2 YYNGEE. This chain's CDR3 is CASSVGRELGHEQYF. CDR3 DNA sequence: TGTGCCAGCAGCGTTGGGCGGGAGCTGGGGCACGAGCAGTACTTC. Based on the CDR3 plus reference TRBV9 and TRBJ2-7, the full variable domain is DSGVTQTPKHLITATGQRVTLRCSPRSGDLSVYWYQQSLDQGLQFLIQYYNGEERAKGNILERFSAQQFPDLHSELNLSSLELGDSALYFCASSVGRELGHEQYFGPGTRLTVT.

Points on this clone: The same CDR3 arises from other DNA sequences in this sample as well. CDR3 DNA sequence: TGTGCCAGCAGACGACAGGGAGGCTACACCTTC. Protein: CASRRQGGYTF. V is TRBV6-5 and J is TRBJ1-2; 7 bases fit TRBD1. Trimming cost V 6 bases and J 8 bases; bases outside gene matches: 3. The germline gives CDR1 MNHEY, CDR2 SVGAGI. The CDR3 sequence is 11 residues long.

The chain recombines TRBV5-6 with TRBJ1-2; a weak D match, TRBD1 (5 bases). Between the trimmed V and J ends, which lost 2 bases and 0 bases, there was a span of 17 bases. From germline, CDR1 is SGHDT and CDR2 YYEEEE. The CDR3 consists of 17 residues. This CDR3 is CASSFFTSTEANYGYTF. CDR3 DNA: TGTGCCAGCAGCTTCTTTACTTCGACAGAAGCTAACTATGGCTACACCTTC.

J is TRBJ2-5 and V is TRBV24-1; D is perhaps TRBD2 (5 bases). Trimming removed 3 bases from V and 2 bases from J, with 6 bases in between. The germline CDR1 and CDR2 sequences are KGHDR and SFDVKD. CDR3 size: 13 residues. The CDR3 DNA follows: TGTGCCACCAGTGATCCGGGGCAAGAGACCCAGTACTTC. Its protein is CATSDPGQETQYF.